The 13 T cell receptor beta chains presented below share a single source sample, sequenced in a study of identical twins. MiXCR, run by TCRdb on the 5' RACE reads, gives a single entry per CDR3 protein. The sample contains hundreds of thousands of distinct CDR3 sequences, 6% to 6.5% of which appear only once. Sequenced material: naive T cells sorted from blood. Receptors were obtained from a man aged 18 to 35 in good health.

This clonotype was detected a few times. The chain recombines TRBV3-1 with TRBJ2-5, with D possibly TRBD1 on 5 matching bases. This CDR3 comprises 17 residues. Per germline, CDR1 LGHDT and CDR2 YNNKEL (reference sequence). V lost 1 base, J lost 4 bases, and 19 bases lay in between. The CDR3 nucleotides are TGTGCCAGCAGCCAAGTCACAGGACCGGCGGTAAGAGAGACCCAGTACTTC. Residues: CASSQVTGPAVRETQYF.

In its sample, this clonotype was seen a few times. This rearrangement joins TRBV14 to TRBJ2-2; D ambiguous. The CDR3 runs to 13 residues. Germline-derived CDR1 and CDR2 are SGHDN and FVKESK. The germline V and J ends were trimmed by 1 base and 6 bases, with 6 bases remaining between them. The CDR3: CASSQGAAGELFF. In nucleotides, the CDR3 is TGTGCCAGCAGCCAAGGCGCGGCCGGGGAGCTGTTTTTT.

This clonotype showed up many times. The CDR3 here is CASSQPTGAFTGELFF. CDR3 DNA: TGTGCCAGCAGCCAACCGACAGGGGCCTTCACCGGGGAGCTGTTTTTT. The chain couples TRBV4-2 to TRBJ2-2; TRBD1 matches 8 bases. J gave up 4 bases and V 2 bases, and 6 bases lay outside the gene matches. The germline CDR1 and CDR2 sequences are LGHNA and YNFKEQ. This CDR3 has 16 residues.

This clonotype appeared many times. The J gene is TRBJ2-1, the V gene TRBV12-3 or TRBV12-4; D might be TRBD1 (6 bases). The CDR3 totals 17 residues. The ends were cut back, 7 bases at V and 4 bases at J, with 23 bases in the middle. The CDR3 sequence: CASTMTTGTRSYNEQFF. The CDR3 coding sequence is TGTGCCAGCACAATGACAACCGGGACAAGAAGTTACAATGAGCAGTTCTTC.

This clonotype has just a few counts. The chain links TRBV7-8 to TRBJ2-3; D is unresolved. Deletions cut 4 bases from V and 0 bases from J, with 17 bases between. The CDR3 is 17 amino acids. CDR1 SGHVS and CDR2 FQNEAQ come from the germline V gene. CDR3 DNA sequence: TGTGCCAGCAGCTCGCCTCGACTGATTACTAGCACAGATACGCAGTATTTT. This encodes CASSSPRLITSTDTQYF.

This clonotype showed up many times. The chain combines TRBV5-1 with TRBJ2-2; a possible D gene is TRBD1 (6 bases). This CDR3 contains 15 residues. In germline, CDR1 is SGHRS, CDR2 YFSETQ. V was trimmed by 4 bases and J by 0 bases, leaving 10 bases between them. CDR3 DNA: TGCGCCAGCAGCCCACAGGGCTCGAACACCGGGGAGCTGTTTTTT. Its protein product is CASSPQGSNTGELFF.

This clonotype has ten or more counts. The V call is TRBV7-2, the J call TRBJ2-1, with TRBD1 matching 9 bases. Per the germline V gene, CDR1 is SGHTA and CDR2 is FQGNSA. This CDR3 comprises 16 residues. V lost 5 bases to trimming and J lost 10 bases; unmatched junction nucleotides: 15. The CDR3 reads CASSPGQGLVGKEQFF. The CDR3 nucleotides read TGTGCCAGCAGCCCGGGACAGGGTCTGGTGGGGAAAGAGCAGTTCTTC.

This clonotype was observed a few times. The rearrangement uses TRBV9 and TRBJ2-5, with TRBD1 matching 9 bases. The CDR3 has 16 residues. Germline V gives CDR1 SGDLS, CDR2 YYNGEE. V shed 0 bases, J shed 1 base, and the junction held 4 bases outside the gene matches. CDR3 region: CASSVGGQGGQETQYF. CDR3 DNA sequence: TGTGCCAGCAGCGTAGGGGGACAGGGCGGCCAAGAGACCCAGTACTTC. Drawing the rest from reference TRBV9 and TRBJ2-5, the complete variable domain is DSGVTQTPKHLITATGQRVTLRCSPRSGDLSVYWYQQSLDQGLQFLIQYYNGEERAKGNILERFSAQQFPDLHSELNLSSLELGDSALYFCASSVGGQGGQETQYFGPGTRLLVL.

The V and J genes are TRBV28 and TRBJ2-3; possibly TRBD1 or TRBD2 for D (5 bases each). Germline V CDR1 and CDR2: MDHEN, SYDVKM. The CDR3 runs to 16 residues. V gave up 6 bases and J gave up 1 base, with 17 bases separating them. The chain's CDR3 is CASRFRGFWGTDTQYF. The DNA for the CDR3 is TGTGCCAGCAGATTTCGGGGCTTCTGGGGCACAGATACGCAGTATTTT.

This clonotype has a count of ten or more. The V gene is TRBV12-3 or TRBV12-4, the J gene TRBJ2-1; unclear D gene. V was shortened by 2 bases and J by 9 bases, with 14 bases between the two germline ends. This CDR3 comprises 14 residues. CDR3 loop: CASSLNGLPAEQFF. The CDR3, as DNA: TGTGCCAGCAGTTTAAACGGCCTCCCAGCTGAGCAGTTCTTC.

This clonotype was detected many times. The V and J genes are TRBV20-1 and TRBJ1-1, with a possible D match to TRBD1 (5 bases). Germline values: CDR1 DFQATT, CDR2 SNEGSKA (reference sequence). Trimming took off 5 bases at V and 3 bases at J, with 13 bases between the two ends. This CDR3 has 13 residues. CDR3 nucleotide sequence: TGCAGTGCTGGCCGGGGCGAGGACACTGAAGCTTTCTTT. Translated, it gives CSAGRGEDTEAFF.

This clonotype was recorded at least ten times. The chain has TRBV27 and TRBJ2-7; 9 bases agree with TRBD1. The CDR3 length is 15 residues. Germline-derived CDR1 and CDR2 are MNHEY and SMNVEV (reference sequence). V lost 0 bases, J lost 4 bases, and 4 bases stayed unmatched. CDR3 in DNA: TGTGCCAGCAGTTTATCCGGGACAGGGCTGTACGAGCAGTACGTC. Translating gives CASSLSGTGLYEQYV.

This chain links TRBV15 with TRBJ2-4; D possibly corresponds to TRBD1 (6 bases). Germline lookup yields CDR1 LNHNV and CDR2 YYDKDF (reference sequence). V gave up 0 bases and J gave up 3 bases, with 12 bases separating them. The CDR3 has 16 residues. This chain's CDR3 is CATSRDLGANKNIQYF. CDR3 nucleotides: TGTGCCACCAGCAGAGATTTGGGGGCCAACAAAAACATTCAGTACTTC.